These T cell receptor beta chains were read from a single sample in a study of shared T cell receptors in the human thymus. TCRdb keeps only in-frame clones here, not all; method: immunoSEQ multiplex PCR. Of over 650,000 clones listed, about 90% are singletons. The same sample was also studied in work on human thymus T cells.

Sequencing was performed on thymocytes. Receptors originate from a boy under two years old with a congenital heart defect. Both conserved end residues are part of each CDR3. The D gene is left open where the match is weak. Part of the rows lack a size; the others show once, few, many or a class for expanded clones.

d_call	clone_size	cdr3_length	v_call	j_call	cdr3_aa	cdr3_nt
TRBD1	-	15	TRBV12-5	TRBJ1-2	CASGFDGTGLFGYTF	TGTGCTAGTGGTTTTGATGGGACAGGTTTGTTCGGCTACACCTTC
-	-	18	TRBV4-2	TRBJ1-3	CASSQDGMGQGSGNTIYF	TGTGCCAGCAGCCAAGACGGGATGGGCCAAGGCTCTGGAAACACCATATATTTT
-	-	10	TRBV28	TRBJ2-3	CASGQDTQYF	TGTGCCAGCGGGCAAGATACGCAGTATTTT
-	few	14	TRBV4-3	TRBJ2-7	CASSQDLGSYEQYF	TGCGCCAGCAGCCAAGATCTAGGCTCCTACGAGCAGTACTTC
-	-	15	TRBV30	TRBJ2-7	CAWSVTGCHTYEQYF	TGTGCCTGGAGTGTTACAGGGTGTCACACCTACGAGCAGTACTTC
TRBD2	-	15	TRBV27	TRBJ2-1	CASSPLAGDYNEQFF	TGTGCCAGCAGCCCACTAGCGGGAGACTACAATGAGCAGTTCTTC
TRBD2	-	15	TRBV28	TRBJ2-7	CASSLSGGPSYEQYF	TGTGCCAGCAGTTTAAGCGGGGGGCCTTCCTACGAGCAGTACTTC
-	few	14	TRBV19	TRBJ1-3	CASTGTTAGNTIYF	TGTGCCAGTACCGGGACAACGGCTGGAAACACCATATATTTT
-	-	16	TRBV28	TRBJ2-7	CASSFQGQPVYYEQYF	TGTGCCAGCAGTTTCCAGGGTCAGCCGGTCTACTACGAGCAGTACTTC
-	-	13	TRBV28	TRBJ1-4	CASSYHRGLPLFF	TGTGCCAGCAGTTATCACCGGGGACTGCCTCTGTTTTTT
TRBD1	-	14	TRBV30	TRBJ2-7	CAWSLGQGAYEQYF	TGTGCCTGGAGTTTGGGACAGGGGGCCTACGAGCAGTACTTC
TRBD1	-	17	TRBV5-1	TRBJ2-2	CASSLGTGGLLTGELFF	TGCGCCAGCAGCTTGGGGACAGGGGGACTGCTGACCGGGGAGCTGTTTTTT
-	once	15	TRBV19	TRBJ1-3	CASSIVGRSGNTIYF	TGTGCCAGTAGTATAGTCGGCAGGTCTGGAAACACCATATATTTT